The 9 T cell receptor beta chains presented below share a single source sample, sequenced in a study of T-cell reconstitution after alpha-beta-depleted transplantation in children. Library preparation (for TCRbeta) was performed with unique molecular identifiers. TCRdb itself ran the PCR reads through MiXCR, one entry per CDR3 protein. The sample includes around 490,000 distinct CDR3 sequences, about 10% of them seen just once. The sample in question was PBMCs, mostly from graft donor cells, obtained 180 days after TCRalphabeta/CD19-depleted stem cell transplant. These receptors were collected from a female patient younger than 10 who had a stem cell transplant for aplastic anemia, so the T cells may come from the graft donor.

This clonotype occurred a few times. The rearrangement links TRBV7-2 to TRBJ1-3; D not resolved. The CDR3 has 14 residues. V was trimmed by 5 bases and J by 2 bases, leaving 10 bases between them. Germline V gives CDR1 SGHTA, CDR2 FQGNSA. The CDR3 loop reads CASSLLKAGNTIYF. The CDR3 nucleotides read TGTGCCAGCAGCCTACTAAAGGCTGGAAACACCATATATTTT.

This chain connects TRBV20-1 to TRBJ2-6, with 8 bases matching TRBD1. V shed 5 bases and J 2 bases; nucleotides not matched to a gene: 2. This CDR3 has 14 residues. Germline CDR1 is DFQATT and CDR2 is SNEGSKA (reference sequence). The CDR3 DNA reads TGCAGTGCTTCACAGGGGGCTGGGGCCAACGTCCTGACTTTC. Translating it yields CSASQGAGANVLTF.

This clonotype was seen a handful of times. As DNA, the CDR3 is TGTGCCAGCAGCTTATGGAACAGGGGAGGTCCCGGGGAGCTGTTTTTT. It is translated as CASSLWNRGGPGELFF. The V call is TRBV7-2, the J call TRBJ2-2, with D possibly matching TRBD1 (7 bases). The CDR3 consists of 16 residues. CDR1 is SGHTA and CDR2 is FQGNSA in the germline V gene. Trimming took 2 bases from V and 6 from J, leaving 16 bases between them.

This clonotype was picked up a small number of times. This chain connects TRBV12-3 or TRBV12-4 to TRBJ1-6; weak D call: TRBD1 (6 bases). The CDR3 loop spans 13 amino acids. With 8 bases removed from V and 7 bases from J, the gap between germline ends came to 12 bases. CDR3 sequence reads: CASSQGRNSPLHF. In DNA form, the CDR3 reads TGTGCCAGCTCTCAGGGGAGGAATTCACCCCTCCACTTT.

V usage is TRBV5-1 and J usage is TRBJ2-3; the match to TRBD2 covers 9 bases. The CDR3 covers 18 residues. Germline trimming cut 1 base from V and 4 bases from J; bases unmatched to any gene: 13. From germline, CDR1 is SGHRS and CDR2 YFSETQ. For the CDR3, the DNA is TGCGCCAGCAGCTTGTTTTGGCGTCTAGCGGGATTCTCAGATACGCAGTATTTT. The encoded protein is CASSLFWRLAGFSDTQYF.

This clonotype was counted a few times. The chain links TRBV27 to TRBJ2-1, with 16 bases identical to TRBD2. The CDR3 is 15 amino acids. Germline CDR1 and CDR2: MNHEY and SMNVEV (reference sequence). The V gene end was trimmed by 5 bases and the J gene end by 8 bases; junction bases not matched to a gene: 3. In nucleotides, the CDR3 is TGTGCCAGCAGTACCGGGACTAGCGGGAGGGATGAGCAGTTCTTC. It codes for CASSTGTSGRDEQFF.

This clonotype came up many times. V gene TRBV12-3 or TRBV12-4 combines with J gene TRBJ2-5, with 9 bases that match TRBD1. This CDR3 contains 16 residues. V shed 3 bases, J shed 1 base, and the junction held 6 bases outside the gene matches. The CDR3 nucleotides are TGTGCCAGCAGTTTCGGGACAGGGATTGGCCAAGAGACCCAGTACTTC. Amino acids: CASSFGTGIGQETQYF.

The chain employs TRBV7-9 and TRBJ2-3; TRBD2 aligns across 7 bases. CDR3 length: 15 residues. Per the germline V gene, CDR1 is SEHNR and CDR2 is FQNEAQ (reference sequence). The junction had 7 bases not matched to a gene; V was cut back by 6 bases and J by 1 base. The CDR3 sequence is CASSSTSRRTDTQYF. DNA for the CDR3: TGTGCCAGCAGTTCGACTAGCAGACGCACAGATACGCAGTATTTT.

This clonotype was detected only a few times. The chain uses TRBV12-3 or TRBV12-4 and TRBJ2-7; D might be TRBD1 (6 bases). The CDR3 has 16 amino acids. Trimming removed 6 bases from V and 1 base from J, with 19 bases in between. The CDR3: CASSPPTGLPSYEQYF. The CDR3 bases are TGTGCCAGCAGCCCCCCCACAGGGTTGCCTTCCTACGAGCAGTACTTC.